Below, one T cell receptor beta chain is given with its context. It has no known antigen specificity. No much larger clonotype is one base removed from it; base qualities were not supplied. According to the study, the label for this sample's treatment or condition signals: in vitro stimulation with specific CMV peptide epitopes to enrich CMV-specific T cells. These data originate in a study of T cell repertoires in cytomegalovirus infection (dated by TCRdb to the late 2010s). As for the study more broadly: Peptide stimulations targeted recently identified HLA-C-restricted CMV epitopes, whose presentation resists viral immunomodulation, together with well-studied HLA-B-restricted epitopes. Donor HLA type was relevant to the analysis, as public TCR beta signatures indicated carriage of CMV infection together with the matching HLA type.

From the cysteine up to the phenylalanine, the CDR3 has a length of 14 residues. The kept DNA is CDR3 alone, 42 bases in frame from the first base. Looking up the germline V gene (reference sequence) yields CDR1 DFQATT and CDR2 SNEGSKA. V is reduced by 6 bases and J by 3 bases, leaving a spacing of 18 bases between them. Reads for this sample came from an Illumina HiSeq 1500. TCRdb reprocessed the public reads (quality trimming at Q25 with fastp, clone calling with MiXCR) and kept in-frame beta chains. Identical CDR3 protein sequences are pooled into one entry, listed with their most common genes and DNA. The sample table contains about 920,000 distinct CDR3 sequences; only one count was recorded for approximately 30% of them. In total, the top ten clones hold over 10% of the sample. General study outcomes and caveats: The ex vivo response was dominated by HLA-C-restricted CMV-specific TCR beta clonotypes, and the single most frequent clonotype in two of eight donors was supplied by these HLA-C-restricted clonotypes. In both this cohort and an independent approximately 350-donor cohort, the cumulative frequency of public TCR beta family members distinguished carriers of CMV infection plus the relevant HLA type.

The sample here was cultured CD8+ T cells from PBMCs, taken from culture after CMV antigen stimulation. The chain couples TRBV20-1 to TRBJ2-7, with the D segment possibly TRBD1 or TRBD2, each aligning over 5 bases. The receptor comes from a human donor in good health (CMV status not recorded). Some clones in this sample may be carry-over from other donors' samples. This receptor carries the CDR3 CSAIPGTKNYEQYF. The DNA reads as follows: TGCAGTGCAATCCCCGGGACCAAGAACTACGAGCAGTACTTC.